This TCR beta chain was observed in a study of CD8 T cells in ankylosing spondylitis. As the method for making TCR beta libraries, quantitative 5'-RACE with molecular barcodes was used. In TCRdb, the 5' RACE reads were re-called with MiXCR into one record per CDR3 protein. The table records approximately 130,000 distinct CDR3 sequences, roughly a tenth of them present only once. Study findings and constraints: One TCR beta motif, made up of eight or nine highly homologous variants, appeared characteristic of ankylosing spondylitis blood. Reported data indicate significant enrichment of disease-linked clones within matched ankylosing spondylitis synovial fluid. Peripheral blood samples showed relatively rare disease-linked clones, and these clones were CD8+.

The sample holds a few counts of this clonotype. Antigen: not known. Sequencing input: blood, either unsorted or a sorted T cell fraction (not recorded which). The source of this sequence is a male donor with ankylosing spondylitis or in good health (not recorded which).

This CDR3 is CASSFGPDVTSGSDTGELFF. The CDR3 DNA follows: TGTGCCAGCAGCTTCGGCCCAGATGTTACTAGCGGGAGCGACACCGGGGAGCTGTTTTTT. J is TRBJ2-2 and V is TRBV7-8, with TRBD2 identical over 11 bases. The germline gives CDR1 SGHVS, CDR2 FQNEAQ. This CDR3 is built from 20 residues. The V gene end was trimmed by 3 bases and the J gene end by 3 bases; junction bases not matched to a gene: 15.